A selection of T cell receptor beta chains follows, all from one sample in a study of T-cell memory formation after mild COVID-19. In TCRdb, the 5' RACE reads were re-called with MiXCR into one record per CDR3 protein. Of about 440,000 distinct CDR3 sequences listed, around 20% were seen once; the top ten hold around 8%. Sequencing was done on a sample of PBMCs or a T cell subset sorted from them (not recorded which). Receptors originate from an adult woman who had mild COVID-19 (a few samples of this study predate the infection). Cell type and time point are not known. Both conserved end residues are part of each CDR3. Each record gives: J gene, V gene, clone size, D gene, CDR3 DNA, CDR3 protein. The D gene is left open where the match is weak. Clone size is not always given. Where it is, it says once, few, many or a class for expanded clones.

J gene: TRBJ2-3; V gene: TRBV24-1; clone size: few; D gene: TRBD2; CDR3 DNA: TGTGCCACCAGTGATTTGCGGGGAGCGGGGGCAGATACGCAGTATTTT; CDR3 protein: CATSDLRGAGADTQYF
J gene: TRBJ2-3; V gene: TRBV7-9; clone size: NA; D gene: NA; CDR3 DNA: TGTGCCAGCAGCTTAGCGAGTGGCACAGATACGCAGTATTTT; CDR3 protein: CASSLASGTDTQYF
J gene: TRBJ2-5; V gene: TRBV7-9; clone size: NA; D gene: NA; CDR3 DNA: TGTGCCAGCAGCTTACAGGATAGGGCAGATCAAGAGACCCAGTACTTC; CDR3 protein: CASSLQDRADQETQYF
J gene: TRBJ1-2; V gene: TRBV20-1; clone size: few; D gene: TRBD1; CDR3 DNA: TGCAGTGCTAGACCAGACAGGGCCGGCTACACCTTC; CDR3 protein: CSARPDRAGYTF
J gene: TRBJ2-1; V gene: TRBV6-2/TRBV6-3; clone size: few; D gene: NA; CDR3 DNA: TGTGCCAGCAACAATCGTCTCGAGGCGGATGAGCAGTTCTTC; CDR3 protein: CASNNRLEADEQFF
J gene: TRBJ2-3; V gene: TRBV29-1; clone size: NA; D gene: NA; CDR3 DNA: TGCAGCGCGAGGGGAGGCGGCGGATACTTCACAGATACGCAGTATTTT; CDR3 protein: CSARGGGGYFTDTQYF
J gene: TRBJ2-7; V gene: TRBV4-3; clone size: once; D gene: NA; CDR3 DNA: TGCGCCAGCAGCCCACTTCTAGACAGCTACGAGCAGTACTTC; CDR3 protein: CASSPLLDSYEQYF
J gene: TRBJ2-1; V gene: TRBV15; clone size: NA; D gene: TRBD2; CDR3 DNA: TGTGCCACCAGCCGAGGACTAGCGGGAGGAAGCTCCTACAATGAGCAGTTCTTC; CDR3 protein: CATSRGLAGGSSYNEQFF
J gene: TRBJ1-1; V gene: TRBV3-1; clone size: NA; D gene: TRBD1; CDR3 DNA: TGTGCCAGCAGCACGCGGGACAGCATGAACACTGAAGCTTTCTTT; CDR3 protein: CASSTRDSMNTEAFF
J gene: TRBJ2-7; V gene: TRBV29-1; clone size: NA; D gene: NA; CDR3 DNA: TGCAGCGCGGCAAGGTCCTACGAGCAGTACTTC; CDR3 protein: CSAARSYEQYF
J gene: TRBJ2-5; V gene: TRBV7-9; clone size: NA; D gene: TRBD2; CDR3 DNA: TGTGCCAGCACCCTAACTAGCGGGAGTTGGGGAGAGACCCAGTACTTC; CDR3 protein: CASTLTSGSWGETQYF
J gene: TRBJ2-7; V gene: TRBV12-3/TRBV12-4; clone size: NA; D gene: TRBD1; CDR3 DNA: TGTGCCAGCAGTCCCGACAGGGGTACTTTGGGGGAGCAGTACTTC; CDR3 protein: CASSPDRGTLGEQYF
J gene: TRBJ2-7; V gene: TRBV7-2; clone size: many; D gene: TRBD2; CDR3 DNA: TGTGCCAGCAGCTTAGGATGGGCGGGGGCCTACGAGCAGTACTTC; CDR3 protein: CASSLGWAGAYEQYF
J gene: TRBJ2-7; V gene: TRBV4-1; clone size: few; D gene: TRBD2; CDR3 DNA: TGCGCCAGCAGCCAAGGCGGGGGGCCTTCTGTCTACGAGCAGTACTTC; CDR3 protein: CASSQGGGPSVYEQYF
J gene: TRBJ1-3; V gene: TRBV11-2; clone size: NA; D gene: NA; CDR3 DNA: TGTGCCAGCAGCCCAGGGATTTCCTCTGGAAACACCATATATTTT; CDR3 protein: CASSPGISSGNTIYF
J gene: TRBJ2-1; V gene: TRBV20-1; clone size: NA; D gene: TRBD2; CDR3 DNA: TGCAGTGCTCCAGCGGGGGGGGTTGAGCAGTTCTTC; CDR3 protein: CSAPAGGVEQFF
J gene: TRBJ2-1; V gene: TRBV12-3/TRBV12-4; clone size: NA; D gene: NA; CDR3 DNA: TGTGCCAGCAGTTTGAGTAGCGGAACAAAGAATGAGCAGTTCTTC; CDR3 protein: CASSLSSGTKNEQFF